This T cell receptor beta chain was recorded in a study of blood T cell repertoires in COVID-19. Study-wide context: Sites across the United States, Italy and Spain contributed samples from acute and convalescent COVID-19. T cells, B-cell-depleted T cells, or PBMCs provided the cDNA or gDNA that served as material.

V lost 6 bases and J lost 5, with 19 bases in between. The CDR3 loop spans 15 amino acids. Germline V gene data show CDR1 as SGHVS and CDR2 as FQNEAQ. Under the authors' procedure: How many nucleated cells were present was estimated from reference gene primer amplification. TCRdb's copy holds only in-frame clones and misses some; the assay was immunoSEQ multiplex PCR. The V and J calls and clone size are taken from that table; D and trimming were inferred from the DNA. Here the sample spans about 180,000 clones, approximately 89% being singletons. The sequence came from a woman aged 25 to 45 with acute or convalescent COVID-19. V gene TRBV7-8 combines with J gene TRBJ1-1; a possible D gene is TRBD1 (5 bases). Sequences were obtained from peripheral blood. CDR3 residues: CASRPFGLRVTEAFF. The CDR3 nucleotides are TGTGCCAGCAGGCCCTTCGGCCTCAGGGTTACTGAAGCTTTCTTT.